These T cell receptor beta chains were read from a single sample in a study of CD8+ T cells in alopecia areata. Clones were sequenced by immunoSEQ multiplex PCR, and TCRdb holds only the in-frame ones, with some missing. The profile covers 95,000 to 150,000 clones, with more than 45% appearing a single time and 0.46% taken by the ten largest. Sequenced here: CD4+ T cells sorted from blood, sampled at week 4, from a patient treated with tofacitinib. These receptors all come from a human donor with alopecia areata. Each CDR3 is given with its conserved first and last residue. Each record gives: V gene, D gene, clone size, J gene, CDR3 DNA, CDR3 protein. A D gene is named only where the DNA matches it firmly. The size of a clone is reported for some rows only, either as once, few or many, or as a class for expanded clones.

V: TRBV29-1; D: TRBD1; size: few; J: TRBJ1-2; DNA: TGCAGCGTTGAGGGACAGATCTATGGCTACACCTTC; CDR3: CSVEGQIYGYTF
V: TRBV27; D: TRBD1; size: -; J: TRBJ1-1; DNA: TGTGCCAGCAGTTTATACGACAGGGGGGTAACTTTCTTT; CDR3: CASSLYDRGVTFF
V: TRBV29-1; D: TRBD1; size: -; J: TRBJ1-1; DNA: TGCAGCGTCAGGCCAGGACAGGGGTGGACTGAAGCTTTCTTT; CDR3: CSVRPGQGWTEAFF
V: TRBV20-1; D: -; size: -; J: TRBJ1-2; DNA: TGCAGTGCTAGTGACGGCTATGGCTACACCTTC; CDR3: CSASDGYGYTF
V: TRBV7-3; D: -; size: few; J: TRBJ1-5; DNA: TGTGCCAGCAGCTTAGAAGGGGGGCAGCCCCAGCATTTT; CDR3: CASSLEGGQPQHF
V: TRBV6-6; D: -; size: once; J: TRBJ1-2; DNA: TGTGCCAGCAGTTTTGGTAGGGCCAACCAGGACTATGGCTACACCTTC; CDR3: CASSFGRANQDYGYTF
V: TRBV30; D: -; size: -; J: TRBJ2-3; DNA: TGTGCCTGGAACGTCGGGACCTTCGGCACAGATACGCAGTATTTT; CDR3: CAWNVGTFGTDTQYF
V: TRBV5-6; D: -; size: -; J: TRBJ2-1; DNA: TGTGCCAGCAGCCCGAGGGCCGGGGGACGGTACAATGAGCAGTTCTTC; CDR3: CASSPRAGGRYNEQFF
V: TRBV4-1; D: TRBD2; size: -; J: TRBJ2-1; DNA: TGCGCCAGCAGCCAGGGGACTAGCGGGGGCCCCCTCAATGAGCAGTTCTTC; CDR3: CASSQGTSGGPLNEQFF
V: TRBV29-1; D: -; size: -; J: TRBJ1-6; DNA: TGCAGCGTTGGATGGGATTATAATTCACCCCTCCACTTT; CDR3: CSVGWDYNSPLHF
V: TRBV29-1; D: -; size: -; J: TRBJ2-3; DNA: TGCAGCGTTCACGGGGGATTGGCAGATACGCAGTATTTT; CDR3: CSVHGGLADTQYF
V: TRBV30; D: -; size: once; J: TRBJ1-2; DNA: TGTGCCTGGAGTGTTTACGGGAACTATGGCTACACCTTC; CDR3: CAWSVYGNYGYTF
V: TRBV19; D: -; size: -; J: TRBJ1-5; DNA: TGTGCCAGTAGTTTGGGATCCAATCAGCCCCAGCATTTT; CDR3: CASSLGSNQPQHF
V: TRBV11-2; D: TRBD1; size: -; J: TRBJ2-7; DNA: TGTGCCAGCAGCTTGGACAGGGTGGGCGAGCAGTACTTC; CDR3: CASSLDRVGEQYF
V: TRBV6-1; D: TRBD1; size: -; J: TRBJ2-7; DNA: TGTGCCAGCAGGTCGGGGGGACAGGGGGCGCAAGAGCAGTACTTC; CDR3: CASRSGGQGAQEQYF
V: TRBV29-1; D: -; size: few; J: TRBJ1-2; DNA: TGCAGCGTTCCTAGGGACGGCGGCGGGGCACACTTTAACTATGGCTACACCTTC; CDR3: CSVPRDGGGAHFNYGYTF
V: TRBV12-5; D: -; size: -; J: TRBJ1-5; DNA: TGTGCTAGTGGTTTGGGTTACCTACCGAATCAGCCCCAGCATTTT; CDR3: CASGLGYLPNQPQHF
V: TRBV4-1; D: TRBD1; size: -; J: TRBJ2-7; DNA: TGCGCCAGCAGCCCATCCGGGACAGGGGGTTCCTACGAGCAGTACTTC; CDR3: CASSPSGTGGSYEQYF
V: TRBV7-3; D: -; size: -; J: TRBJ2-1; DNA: TGTGCCAGCAGACCCCCGGAGGCAGGGAGGAATGAGCAGTTCTTC; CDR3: CASRPPEAGRNEQFF
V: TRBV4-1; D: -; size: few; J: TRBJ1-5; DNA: TGCGCCAGCAGCCAAATCCCCGGGGGGCCCCAGCATTTT; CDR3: CASSQIPGGPQHF
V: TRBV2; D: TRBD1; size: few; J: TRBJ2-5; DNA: TGTGCCAGCAGTCGACAGGGGTTGAGAGAGACCCAGTACTTC; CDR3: CASSRQGLRETQYF
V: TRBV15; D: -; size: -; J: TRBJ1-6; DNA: TGTGCCACCAGCAACCCGGTCAGGGGCAGGTCACCCCTCCACTTT; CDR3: CATSNPVRGRSPLHF
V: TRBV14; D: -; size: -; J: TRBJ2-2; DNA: TGTGCCAGCAGCCAATCACGGGAGCTGTTTTTT; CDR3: CASSQSRELFF